One and the same sample provided the 12 T cell receptor beta chains below, sequenced in a study of control samples from healthy donors and cancer patients. This table comes from immunoSEQ multiplex PCR, and its TCRdb copy is limited to in-frame clones, with some not included. This table has some 150,000 clones, 85% to 95% appearing once. Input material: blood. The receptors derive from a man in his forties in good health.

CDR3 coding DNA: TGTGCCAGCAGTGAACGCCAGGGAGAGACCCAGTACTTC. Translated: CASSERQGETQYF. The genes are TRBV2 and TRBJ2-5; tentatively, D is TRBD1 (5 bases). CDR3 length: 13 residues. Trimming took 2 bases from V and 4 from J, leaving 8 bases between them. Per the germline V gene, CDR1 is SNHLY and CDR2 is FYNNEI.

The chain uses TRBV6-2 or TRBV6-3 and TRBJ2-7; D is tentatively TRBD1 or TRBD2 (5 bases each). The ends were cut back, 0 bases at V and 0 bases at J, with 21 bases in the middle. The CDR3 contains 19 residues. CDR1 and CDR2 (germline): MNHEY, SVGEGT. The CDR3 coding sequence is TGTGCCAGCAGTTACTCGCCCCTAACTCAGGGACCCAGCTCCTACGAGCAGTACTTC. The encoded protein is CASSYSPLTQGPSSYEQYF.

CDR3 region: CASSPGVWDTEAFF. The CDR3 region has the DNA TGTGCCAGCAGCCCAGGGGTTTGGGACACTGAAGCTTTCTTT. The rearrangement joins TRBV27 to TRBJ1-1; perhaps TRBD1 as D (6 bases). CDR1 and CDR2 from the germline V gene are MNHEY and SMNVEV (reference sequence). V was clipped by 6 bases and J by 3 bases, with 14 bases between them. The CDR3 spans 14 residues.

The chain uses TRBV3-1 (or the pseudogene TRBV3-2) and TRBJ2-7; tentatively, D is TRBD1 (5 bases). V gave up 0 bases and J gave up 3 bases, with 15 bases separating them. This CDR3 is 16 amino acids long. The germline CDR1 and CDR2 sequences are LGHDT and YNNKEL (reference sequence). CDR3 nucleotides: TGTGCCAGCAGCCAAGACCTGGTCGCAGGGAACTACGAGCAGTACTTC. As protein: CASSQDLVAGNYEQYF.

The V gene is TRBV19, the J gene TRBJ1-1; 7 bases agree with TRBD1. With V trimmed by 5 bases and J by 0 bases, 6 bases remained unmatched. The CDR3 loop spans 15 amino acids. Germline CDR1 reads LNHDA; CDR2 reads SQIVND (reference sequence). CDR3 residues: CASSSRTGLNTEAFF. The CDR3, as DNA: TGTGCCAGTAGTTCCCGGACAGGCCTGAACACTGAAGCTTTCTTT.

The chain carries TRBV5-1 and TRBJ2-2, with 7 bases matching TRBD1. Germline trimming cut 0 bases from V and 6 bases from J; bases unmatched to any gene: 5. The CDR3 totals 15 residues. Germline V gives CDR1 SGHRS, CDR2 YFSETQ. DNA of the CDR3: TGCGCCAGCAGCTTGGAGGGGGCGAGGGCCGGGGAGCTGTTTTTT. Translation: CASSLEGARAGELFF.

V usage is TRBV6-1 and J usage is TRBJ1-1; D remains unclear. Germline values: CDR1 MNHNS, CDR2 SASEGT. This CDR3 has 15 amino acids. The V gene lost 1 base and the J gene lost 4 bases, with 13 bases spanning the gap. The CDR3: CASSEGYGGSTEAFF. CDR3 sequence (DNA): TGTGCCAGCAGTGAAGGGTATGGTGGGAGCACTGAAGCTTTCTTT.

CDR3 in amino acids: CASRTAGEAFF. In DNA form, the CDR3 reads TGCGCCAGCAGAACCGCTGGTGAAGCTTTCTTT. The chain couples TRBV5-1 to TRBJ1-1; no clear D. The CDR3 length is 11 residues. CDR1 and CDR2 (germline): SGHRS, YFSETQ. V lost 5 bases to trimming and J lost 7 bases, with 9 bases between them.

This chain connects TRBV10-2 to TRBJ1-1, with a tentative D call TRBD1 (5 bases). The CDR3 covers 12 residues. Germline CDR1 reads WSHSY; CDR2 reads SAAADI. V lost 5 bases and J 1 base, leaving 5 bases between the germline ends. For the CDR3, the DNA is TGCGCCAGCAGTCAGGGGAACACTGAAGCTTTCTTT. This gives the protein CASSQGNTEAFF.

Only one count was recorded for this clone. The gene calls are TRBV18 and TRBJ1-5; maybe TRBD1 (6 bases). V was pared by 6 bases and J by 3 bases, with 12 bases between. The CDR3 sequence is 14 residues long. The germline CDR1 and CDR2 sequences are KGHSH and LQKENI. The CDR3 is CASSLGQPNQPQHF. Here the CDR3 DNA reads TGTGCCAGCTCCCTAGGACAGCCCAATCAGCCCCAGCATTTT.

V and J are TRBV5-6 and TRBJ1-2; 7 nucleotides agree with TRBD1. J gave up 3 bases and V 5 bases, and 10 bases lay outside the gene matches. The CDR3 contains 15 residues. Germline lookup yields CDR1 SGHDT and CDR2 YYEEEE. In nucleotides, the CDR3 is TGTGCCAGCAGGAGCGGACAGGTTTTTGACTATGGCTACACCTTC. Its protein is CASRSGQVFDYGYTF. The entire variable domain, with the rest obtained from reference TRBV5-6 and TRBJ1-2, is as follows: DAGVTQSPTHLIKTRGQQVTLRCSPKSGHDTVSWYQQALGQGPQFIFQYYEEEERQRGNFPDRFSGHQFPNYSSELNVNALLLGDSALYLCASRSGQVFDYGYTFGSGTRLTVV.

V gene TRBV24-1 combines with J gene TRBJ1-5; maybe TRBD1 (5 bases). Looked up from germline, CDR1 is KGHDR and CDR2 is SFDVKD. This CDR3 is 15 amino acids long. The V gene lost 3 bases and the J gene lost 0 bases, with 8 bases spanning the gap. CDR3 protein: CATSDGGGSNQPQHF. The CDR3 DNA reads TGTGCCACCAGTGATGGGGGGGGTAGCAATCAGCCCCAGCATTTT.